This TCR beta chain was observed in a study of blood T cell repertoires in COVID-19. In the study overall: From the United States, Italy and Spain came samples of acute and convalescent COVID-19.

The protocol was immunoSEQ multiplex PCR, while the TCRdb copy is restricted to in-frame clones and leaves out a portion. The sample has 150,000 to 200,000 clones, 82% seen once. Germline-derived CDR1 and CDR2 are MDHEN and SYDVKM. V shed 5 bases and J 3 bases; nucleotides not matched to a gene: 4. CDR3 size: 14 residues. The receptor was isolated from a woman aged 30 to 39 with acute or convalescent COVID-19. Input material: peripheral blood. The chain carries TRBV28 and TRBJ1-5, with TRBD1 identical over 7 bases. The CDR3 sequence is CASSPGTDNQPQHF. In DNA, the CDR3 is TGTGCCAGCAGTCCCGGGACAGACAATCAGCCCCAGCATTTT.